This TCR beta chain was identified in a study of post-analysis software for immune sequencing data. Study summary: Several disease courses (relapsing-remitting, secondary progressive and progressive-relapsing) of multiple sclerosis were included. Study-wide points: The normalized Chao1 diversity of multiple sclerosis patients was significantly lower than that of controls. A few TRBV segments, TRBV5-6, TRBV5-1 and TRBV20-1 among them, were found more frequent in patients than controls.

The TCR beta cDNA libraries contained unique molecular identifiers. One entry per CDR3 protein, called by TCRdb with MiXCR from the PCR reads. The sample has 400,000 to 500,000 distinct CDR3 sequences, roughly 38% seen once; the top ten hold 6.5% to 8%. As concerns this clonotype: The antigen is unknown.

This CDR3 region has 15 residues. CDR1 is KGHSH, CDR2 LQKENI, per germline. Trimming shortened V by 0 bases and J by 3 bases, and 11 bases separated the two germline ends. V is TRBV18 and J is TRBJ2-5, with D possibly TRBD2 on 5 matching bases. This clonotype was sampled from a girl aged 2 to 10 with multiple sclerosis. Sample: blood. For the CDR3, the DNA is TGTGCCAGCTCACCACCGAGTACCGGGAAAGAGACCCAGTACTTC. Translated: CASSPPSTGKETQYF.